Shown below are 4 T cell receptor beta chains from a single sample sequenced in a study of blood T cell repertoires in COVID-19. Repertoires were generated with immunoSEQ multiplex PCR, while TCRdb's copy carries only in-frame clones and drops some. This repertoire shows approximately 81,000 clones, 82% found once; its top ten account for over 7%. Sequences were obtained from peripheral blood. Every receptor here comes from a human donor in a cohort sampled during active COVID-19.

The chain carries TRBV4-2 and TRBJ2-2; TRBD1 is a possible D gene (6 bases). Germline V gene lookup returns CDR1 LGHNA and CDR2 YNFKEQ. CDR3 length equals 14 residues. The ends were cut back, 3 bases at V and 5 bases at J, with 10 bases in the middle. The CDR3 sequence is CASSQETGTGELFF. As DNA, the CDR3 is TGTGCCAGCAGCCAGGAAACAGGGACCGGGGAGCTGTTTTTT.

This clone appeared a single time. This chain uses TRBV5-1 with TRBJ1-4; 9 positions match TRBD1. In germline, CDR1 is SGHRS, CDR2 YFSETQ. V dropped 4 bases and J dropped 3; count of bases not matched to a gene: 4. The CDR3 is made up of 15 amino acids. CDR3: CASSPRDRANEKLFF. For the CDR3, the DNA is TGCGCCAGCAGCCCACGGGACAGGGCTAATGAAAAACTGTTTTTT.

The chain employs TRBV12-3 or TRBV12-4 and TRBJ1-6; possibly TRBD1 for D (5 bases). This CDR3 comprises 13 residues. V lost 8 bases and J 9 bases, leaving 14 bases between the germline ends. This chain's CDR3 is CASGGGSTSPLHF. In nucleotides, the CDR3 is TGTGCCAGCGGGGGAGGGAGTACTTCACCCCTCCACTTT.

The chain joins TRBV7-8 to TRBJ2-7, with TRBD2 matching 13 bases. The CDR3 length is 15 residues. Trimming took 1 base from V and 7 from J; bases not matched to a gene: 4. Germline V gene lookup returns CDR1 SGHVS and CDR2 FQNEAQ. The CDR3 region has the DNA TGTGCCAGCAGCTTAGTTCTGGGACTAGCGGGGGAGCAGTACTTC. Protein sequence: CASSLVLGLAGEQYF.